This entry is about one T cell receptor (beta chain). Its antigen is unidentified. The record originates from a study of metastatic and nonmetastatic thyroid tumors. MiXCR re-clonotyped the PCR reads for TCRdb. The table records 60,000 or so clones, about 3.8% of them present only once. CDR3 length equals 16 residues. V lost 7 bases to trimming and J lost 9 bases; unmatched junction nucleotides: 15. CDR1 MNHNS and CDR2 SASEGT come from the germline V gene. Whole-study findings and limits: Malignant thyroid tumors reportedly had TCR beta diversity that was significantly higher than in benign nodules, in blood and tumor.

Patients had received no treatment of any kind before thyroid surgery. This chain links TRBV6-1 with TRBJ2-1, with 10 bases identical to TRBD2. The sequence was obtained from a female donor with papillary thyroid cancer or a benign thyroid nodule (not recorded which). Some clones in this sample may be carry-over from other donors' samples. Specimen: blood. CDR3 nucleotides: TGTGCCAGCACTCATAGCGGGGGGCCCGTGCAGGGTGAGCAGTTCTTC. Translation: CASTHSGGPVQGEQFF.